This TCR beta chain comes out of a study of T cell responses to AZD1222 COVID-19 vaccine. Points on this clone: Its specificity is unknown.

TCRdb keeps only in-frame clones here, not all; method: immunoSEQ multiplex PCR. This sample has 85,000 to 90,000 clones, with roughly 89% found just once. The V gene end was trimmed by 1 base and the J gene end by 9 bases; junction bases not matched to a gene: 6. The CDR3 runs to 15 residues. From germline, CDR1 is SGDLS and CDR2 YYNGEE. General study results and limits: Dominant at 160-218 and 743-854, vaccine-associated CD4 TCRs also spanned spike. Close to half of all spike-specific TCRs reportedly target regions of the variants that are unmutated.

This TCR was recovered from an adult who received the AZD1222 COVID-19 vaccine. This chain joins TRBV9 and TRBJ2-1; TRBD2 matches 11 bases. The sequencing used peripheral blood, collected 28 days after the second AZD1222 dose. For the CDR3, the DNA is TGTGCCAGCAGCGTACTAGCGGGGGGATCCAGTGAGCAGTTCTTC. It codes for CASSVLAGGSSEQFF.